This T cell receptor beta chain was retrieved from a study of CD8 T cells in ankylosing spondylitis. Findings of the study overall: Reported data indicate significant enrichment of disease-linked clones within matched ankylosing spondylitis synovial fluid. Earlier studies detected some motif variants in reactive arthritis synovial fluid and blood. Ankylosing spondylitis blood seemed to carry a telltale TCR beta motif made of under ten highly homologous variants. Disease-linked clones had a CD8+ phenotype and relatively low frequency in peripheral blood.

TCRdb recomputed calls from the 5' RACE reads with MiXCR, one row per CDR3 protein. The sample includes more than 20,000 distinct CDR3 sequences, about an eighth seen only once; the top ten take around 30%. Concerning this clonotype itself: The antigen remains undetermined.

V gave up 4 bases and J gave up 6 bases; unmatched junction bases: 10. This CDR3 is built from 16 residues. This sequence was found in a male donor with ankylosing spondylitis or in good health (not recorded which). The chain links TRBV12-3 or TRBV12-4 to TRBJ2-2; 8 bases match TRBD1. Material for sequencing was blood. DNA for the CDR3: TGTGCCAGCAGTTCCCCGACAGGGGAAGGTCCCGGGGAGCTGTTTTTT. This translates into CASSSPTGEGPGELFF.